A selection of T cell receptor beta chains follows, all from one sample in a study of T cell repertoires in cytomegalovirus infection. Using its own MiXCR run on the reads, TCRdb lists one record per CDR3 protein. This sample has hundreds of thousands of distinct CDR3 sequences, with roughly a third found just once. Sequencing was performed on PBMCs. These receptor sequences come from a human donor in good health (CMV status not recorded). Some clones in this sample may be carry-over from other donors' samples. CDR3s include the opening cysteine and the closing phenylalanine or tryptophan. D genes are given only for firm matches. Clone size appears in some rows only: once, few, many, or a class for an expanded clone.

clone_size j_call d_call v_call cdr3_nt cdr3_aa
once TRBJ1-1 NA TRBV5-6 TGTGCCAGCAGCCCTGTAGCTTTCTTT CASSPVAFF
few TRBJ2-7 NA TRBV4-1 TGCGCCAGCAGCCAAGCAATACAGGCGTACGAGCAGTACTTC CASSQAIQAYEQYF
many TRBJ2-3 TRBD1 TRBV7-2 TGTGCCAGCAGCCCGCGGGGCAGGGGGCCCGATACGCAGTATTTT CASSPRGRGPDTQYF
NA TRBJ2-1 NA TRBV2 TGTGCCAACAGTATAAAGGGTGGACGGAATGAGCAGTTCTTC CANSIKGGRNEQFF
NA TRBJ1-3 NA TRBV6-6 TGTGCCAGCAGTTACTCGAAGGGGTCCTCTGGAAACACCATATATTTT CASSYSKGSSGNTIYF
NA TRBJ2-3 NA TRBV12-3/TRBV12-4 TGTGCCAGCAGTTTGTTAGCAGTTCCTTCCGCAGATACGCAGTATTTT CASSLLAVPSADTQYF
many TRBJ1-1 NA TRBV7-8 TGTGCCAGCAGTTGGGCAACGAACACTGAAGCTTTCTTT CASSWATNTEAFF
NA TRBJ2-7 TRBD1 TRBV5-6 TGTGCCAGCAGCATCGGGACAGCAAAGGGTCATGTGGGGCAGTACTTC CASSIGTAKGHVGQYF
NA TRBJ2-1 TRBD1 TRBV5-8 TGTGCCAGCAGCTTGGGGGGTGCCAGGGGGCCAGGTGAGCAGTTCTTC CASSLGGARGPGEQFF
medium-sized TRBJ1-1 TRBD1 TRBV12-3/TRBV12-4 TGTGCCAGCAGTTTACTGACAGGGGCTTCTGAAGCTTTCTTT CASSLLTGASEAFF
few TRBJ1-1 NA TRBV12-3/TRBV12-4 TGTGCCAGCAGTTCTGGCTCACAGTCCGGCACTGAAGCTTTCTTT CASSSGSQSGTEAFF
few TRBJ1-1 NA TRBV7-9 TGTGCCAGCAGCCAACAACAGGGATCTGAAGCTTTCTTT CASSQQQGSEAFF
NA TRBJ2-1 TRBD2 TRBV11-3 TGTGCCAGCAGCTACCTCGGGGGGGCCGGCAATGAGCAGTTCTTC CASSYLGGAGNEQFF
few TRBJ2-1 NA TRBV19 TGTGCCAGTACGCTAGCTGGGCGTCTGACTGAGCAGTTCTTC CASTLAGRLTEQFF
NA TRBJ2-7 NA TRBV18 TGTGCCAGCTCACTCCCGTTGACACTAAAACTAGACGAGCAGTACTTC CASSLPLTLKLDEQYF